A selection of T cell receptor beta chains follows, all from one sample in a study of breast tumors, draining lymph nodes, adjacent tissues. TCRdb ran MiXCR on the multiplex PCR reads and lists one entry per CDR3 protein. The sample consists of 150,000 to 200,000 distinct CDR3 sequences, 25% to 40% of them appearing once. Specimen: axillary lymph node tissue. The source is a female donor with breast cancer. Some clones in this sample may be carry-over from other donors' samples. Both conserved end residues are part of each CDR3. A D gene is named only where the DNA matches it firmly. Size is stated for part of the rows, as once, few or many counts, or as a class when the clone is expanded.

J	size	V	D	DNA	CDR3
TRBJ2-3	NA	TRBV5-1	TRBD1	TGCGCCAGCAGCTTGGAAGGGACAGGGGAAACAGATACGCAGTATTTT	CASSLEGTGETDTQYF
TRBJ1-2	few	TRBV7-2	NA	TGTGCCAGCAGCTTAAGCGGGCAGCCAGGAACTTTGGCGGATGGCTACACCTTC	CASSLSGQPGTLADGYTF
TRBJ1-6	NA	TRBV7-3	NA	TGTGCCAGCAGCTTAGGTGCAGGGTCACCCCTCCACTTT	CASSLGAGSPLHF
TRBJ2-7	NA	TRBV7-2	NA	TGTGCCAGCAGCACCTCCGGGACCGAGCAGTACTTC	CASSTSGTEQYF
TRBJ2-1	NA	TRBV20-1	NA	TGCAGTGCTGGTAGTCCGACAACCTACGAGCAGTACAATGAGCAGTTCTTC	CSAGSPTTYEQYNEQFF
TRBJ1-1	NA	TRBV5-8	TRBD1	TGTGCCAGCAGCACGCGGACAGGGGACCACCCGGCAGGCACTGAAGCTTCCTTT	CASSTRTGDHPAGTEASF
TRBJ2-3	NA	TRBV7-2	TRBD2	TGTGCCAGCAGCCTGGGACTAGCGGGGGCCACAGATACGCAGTATTTT	CASSLGLAGATDTQYF
TRBJ1-2	many	TRBV9	NA	TGTGCCAGCAGCGTAGAGCAGGGAACGGTCTATGGCTACACCTTC	CASSVEQGTVYGYTF
TRBJ2-7	many	TRBV11-3	NA	TGTGCCAGCAGCCTCCGCAGGGACAGCGGGTACGAGCAGTACTTC	CASSLRRDSGYEQYF
TRBJ1-4	once	TRBV20-1	TRBD1	TGCAGTGCTAGAGAAAGCGGGACAGTTAATGAAGAACTGTTTTTT	CSARESGTVNEELFF
TRBJ2-3	NA	TRBV7-2	NA	TGTGCCAGCAGCTTAGAGGGGGGGGGCCAATATGAGCAGTATTTT	CASSLEGGGQYEQYF
TRBJ1-2	NA	TRBV2	NA	TGTGCCAGCAGTGAACCGGGCGGGGGGGCGTATGGCTACACCTTC	CASSEPGGGAYGYTF
TRBJ2-5	many	TRBV5-1	NA	TGCGCCAGCAGCTTCCTGACTCAAGAGACCCAGTACTTC	CASSFLTQETQYF
TRBJ2-3	once	TRBV6-6	NA	TGTGCCAGCAGCTCGGCGTTTAGCACAGATACGCAGTATTTT	CASSSAFSTDTQYF
TRBJ1-6	NA	TRBV10-3	TRBD1	TGTGCCATCAGTGAGGGACAGGGAGATTCACCCCTCCACTTT	CAISEGQGDSPLHF
TRBJ1-6	many	TRBV12-1	NA	TGTGCCAGCACCACGATGACAGGGGGCATAATTCACCCCCTCCACTTT	CASTTMTGGIIHPLHF
TRBJ2-7	many	TRBV7-9	NA	TGTGCCAGCAGCTTGTTCGTAAACTTAGGACTACCATACGAGCAGTACTTC	CASSLFVNLGLPYEQYF
TRBJ1-6	many	TRBV7-9	NA	TGTGCCAGCAGCCCTCGGGGGAGGGGAGCGGATAATTCACCCCTCCACTTT	CASSPRGRGADNSPLHF
TRBJ2-7	NA	TRBV6-2/TRBV6-3	TRBD1	TGTGCCAGCAGGCCGGGACAGCCCTACGAGCAGTACTTC	CASRPGQPYEQYF
TRBJ1-3	many	TRBV5-1	NA	TGCGCCAGCAGCCGATATACGGGACTCAGAAACACCATATATTTT	CASSRYTGLRNTIYF
TRBJ2-1	once	TRBV28	TRBD2	TGTGCCAGCAGCCCGACGGGACTAGCGTACAATGAGCAGTTCTTC	CASSPTGLAYNEQFF
TRBJ1-1	NA	TRBV2	NA	TGTGCCACCAAGCAACAGGTCACTGAAGCTTTCTTT	CATKQQVTEAFF
TRBJ2-7	medium-sized	TRBV7-8	NA	TGTGCCAGCAGCTTCGAAAAGGACAGCTACGAGCAGTACTTC	CASSFEKDSYEQYF
TRBJ1-2	many	TRBV19	TRBD1	TGTGCCAGTAGTTCCTCCGGGACAGGGGGGACCTATGGCTACACCTTC	CASSSSGTGGTYGYTF
TRBJ2-1	NA	TRBV20-1	NA	TGCAGTGCTAGAGACGCAGCGGGCCCTGACAATGAGCAGTTCTTC	CSARDAAGPDNEQFF
TRBJ2-3	many	TRBV11-3	TRBD2	TGTGCCAGCAGCCCGGGGGGGGCGGCAGATACGCAGTATTTT	CASSPGGAADTQYF
TRBJ2-2	many	TRBV6-2/TRBV6-3	NA	TGTGCCAGCACTAACAGGGTCCCCGGGGAGCTGTTTTTT	CASTNRVPGELFF
TRBJ2-5	many	TRBV20-1	NA	TGCAGTGCCCCTGGGGTGGGGCAGGGAACGGGCGCAGAGACCCAGTACTTC	CSAPGVGQGTGAETQYF
TRBJ2-7	many	TRBV19	TRBD1	TGTGCCAGTAGTAGGACAGGGGGGGACGAGCAGTACTTC	CASSRTGGDEQYF
TRBJ2-3	many	TRBV5-6	NA	TGTGCCAGCAGCTTCGATACAGATACGCAGTATTTT	CASSFDTDTQYF
TRBJ2-4	few	TRBV20-1	NA	TGCAGTGCTAAGAGTAGGTCAGGGATGAACATTCAGTACTTC	CSAKSRSGMNIQYF
TRBJ2-5	many	TRBV5-8	TRBD2	TGTGCCAGCAGCTTGGAACTAGCGAAAGAGACCCAGTACTTC	CASSLELAKETQYF
TRBJ2-1	many	TRBV7-2	TRBD2	TGTGCCAGCAGCCCCTCGGGGGGGCTCAATGAGCAGTTCTTC	CASSPSGGLNEQFF
TRBJ2-6	NA	TRBV29-1	NA	TGCAGCGTTGAAGGTGGGGCCAACGTCCTGACTTTC	CSVEGGANVLTF
TRBJ2-3	NA	TRBV6-5	TRBD2	TGTGCCAGCAGTCACGGGAGGGTTGGCACAGATACGCAGTATTTT	CASSHGRVGTDTQYF
TRBJ2-7	many	TRBV5-1	TRBD2	TGCGCCAGCAGCGCCGTAGCGGGGGGGCACAACGAGCAGTACTTC	CASSAVAGGHNEQYF
TRBJ2-2	many	TRBV4-2	TRBD1	TGTGCCAGCAGCCAGGGGACCCGGGACAGAAACACCGGGGAGCTGTTTTTT	CASSQGTRDRNTGELFF
TRBJ1-1	few	TRBV2	NA	TGTGCCAGCACCCTAAGGGGGGGCGCAAACTCTGAAGCTTTCTTT	CASTLRGGANSEAFF
TRBJ1-5	NA	TRBV24-1	NA	TGTGCCACAACCGATGACAGGACCCAGCATTTT	CATTDDRTQHF
TRBJ2-3	many	TRBV7-2	TRBD1	TGTGCCAGCAGCCACCGGGACAGGGCAGTTCGGGATACGCAGTATTTT	CASSHRDRAVRDTQYF
TRBJ1-4	many	TRBV11-2	NA	TGTGCCAGCAGCATGGAGGCGGACCCTAATGAAAAACTGTTTTTT	CASSMEADPNEKLFF
TRBJ1-4	many	TRBV3-1	NA	TGTGCCAGCAGCCGCGAGGCCGCAACTAATGAAAAACTGTTTTTT	CASSREAATNEKLFF
TRBJ1-5	NA	TRBV30	NA	TGTGCCTGGAGCCCGGGGACTAGCGGGGTCCGTCAGCCCCAGCATTTT	CAWSPGTSGVRQPQHF
TRBJ2-7	many	TRBV4-1	NA	TGCGCCAGCAGCCAAGGCCGGGACATAAAAGTTCACGAGCAGTACTTC	CASSQGRDIKVHEQYF
TRBJ1-2	many	TRBV10-3	TRBD1	TGTGCCATTGGGACGGGACAGCTCTATGGCTACACCTTC	CAIGTGQLYGYTF
TRBJ2-1	many	TRBV5-6	NA	TGTGCCAGCAGCTTGTTTTTAAGCCGGTTTGGGGGTGGTCCAAAGGATGAGCAGTTCTTC	CASSLFLSRFGGGPKDEQFF
TRBJ1-5	many	TRBV20-1	TRBD1	TGCAGTGCTAAGGACAGGGGACAGCCCCAGCATTTT	CSAKDRGQPQHF
TRBJ2-1	many	TRBV7-9	NA	TGTGCCAGCAGCTTGTCAGGGTCTGCAGCGGAGCAGTTCTTC	CASSLSGSAAEQFF
TRBJ2-7	many	TRBV9	NA	TGTGCCAGCAGCGGGGGGGCCTTCTACGAGCAGTACTTC	CASSGGAFYEQYF
TRBJ2-1	many	TRBV12-3/TRBV12-4	TRBD2	TGTGCCAGCAGTTTGACTAGCGGGGGAGATTACAATGAGCAGTTCTTC	CASSLTSGGDYNEQFF
TRBJ2-3	NA	TRBV6-5	NA	TGTGCCAGCAGTTACTCTAGGTCCACAGATACGCAGTATTTT	CASSYSRSTDTQYF